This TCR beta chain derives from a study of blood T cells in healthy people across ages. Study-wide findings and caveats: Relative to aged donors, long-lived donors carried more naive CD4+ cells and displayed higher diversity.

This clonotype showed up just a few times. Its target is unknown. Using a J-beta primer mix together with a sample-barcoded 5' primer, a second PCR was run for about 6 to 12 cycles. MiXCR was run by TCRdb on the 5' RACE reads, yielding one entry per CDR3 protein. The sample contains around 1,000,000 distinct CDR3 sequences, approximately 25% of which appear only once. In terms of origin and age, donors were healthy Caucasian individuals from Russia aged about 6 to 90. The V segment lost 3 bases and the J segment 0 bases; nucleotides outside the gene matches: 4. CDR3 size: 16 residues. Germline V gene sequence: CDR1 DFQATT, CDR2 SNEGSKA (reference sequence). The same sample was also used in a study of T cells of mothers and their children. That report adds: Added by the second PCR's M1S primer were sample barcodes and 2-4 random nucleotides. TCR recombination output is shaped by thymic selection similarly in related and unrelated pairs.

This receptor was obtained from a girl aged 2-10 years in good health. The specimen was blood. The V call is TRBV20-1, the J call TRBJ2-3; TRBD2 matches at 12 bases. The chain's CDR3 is CSASHLAGGSTDTQYF. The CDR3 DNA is TGCAGTGCTAGTCACCTAGCGGGAGGGAGCACAGATACGCAGTATTTT.